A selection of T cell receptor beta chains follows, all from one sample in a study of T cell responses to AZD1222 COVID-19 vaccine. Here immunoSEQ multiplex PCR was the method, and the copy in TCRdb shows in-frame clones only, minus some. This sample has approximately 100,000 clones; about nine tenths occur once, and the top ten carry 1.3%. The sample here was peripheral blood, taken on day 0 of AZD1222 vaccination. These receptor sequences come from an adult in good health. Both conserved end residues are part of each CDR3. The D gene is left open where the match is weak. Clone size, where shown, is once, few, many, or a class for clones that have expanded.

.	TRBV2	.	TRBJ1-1	CASSDLWNRRTEAFF	TGTGCCAGCAGTGATTTGTGGAATCGGCGCACTGAAGCTTTCTTT
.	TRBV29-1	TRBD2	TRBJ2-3	CSAPLAGGKDTQYF	TGCAGCGCTCCACTAGCGGGGGGCAAAGATACGCAGTATTTT
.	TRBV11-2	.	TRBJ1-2	CASSLEFGGNYGYTF	TGTGCCAGCAGCTTAGAGTTCGGGGGCAACTATGGCTACACCTTC
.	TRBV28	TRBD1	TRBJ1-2	CASSYRQGWDGYTF	TGTGCCAGCAGTTATCGACAGGGATGGGATGGCTACACCTTC
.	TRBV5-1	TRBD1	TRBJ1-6	CASSLLLRGQNNSPLHF	TGCGCCAGCAGCTTACTACTCAGGGGGCAGAATAATTCACCCCTCCACTTT
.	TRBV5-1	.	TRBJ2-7	CASSTGLYEQYF	TGCGCCAGCAGCACAGGACTTTACGAGCAGTACTTC
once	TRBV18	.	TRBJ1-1	CASSPDSGFSEAFF	TGTGCCAGCTCTCCAGACAGTGGGTTTTCTGAAGCTTTCTTT
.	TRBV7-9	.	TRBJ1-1	CASSSTGGVLEAFF	TGTGCCAGCAGCTCTACCGGAGGTGTCTTAGAAGCTTTCTTT
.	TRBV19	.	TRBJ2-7	CASMKKAGLYEQYF	TGTGCCAGTATGAAGAAAGCTGGGCTATACGAGCAGTACTTC
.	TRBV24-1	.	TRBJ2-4	CATSVRQHRLAKNIQYF	TGTGCCACCAGTGTACGACAGCATCGATTAGCCAAAAACATTCAGTACTTC
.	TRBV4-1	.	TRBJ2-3	CASSQDAAGLATDTQYF	TGCGCCAGCAGCCAAGATGCGGCGGGGCTGGCGACAGATACGCAGTATTTT